These 6 T cell receptor beta chains were sequenced from one sample in a study of blood T cell repertoires in COVID-19. Clones were read by immunoSEQ multiplex PCR, and TCRdb kept only the in-frame ones, dropping some. The sample holds over 200,000 clones, around 85% seen once. Input material: PBMCs or T cells enriched from blood (not recorded which). All receptors come from a woman in her forties or fifties in a cohort exposed to, infected with or recovered from COVID-19 (not recorded which).

This chain links TRBV7-2 with TRBJ2-1; D is uncertain. Germline V lookup: CDR1 SGHTA, CDR2 FQGNSA. The V end was cut by 2 bases, the J end by 4 bases, with 12 bases between. CDR3 length: 15 amino acids. The CDR3 sequence: CASSLYPERYNEQFF. For the CDR3, the DNA is TGTGCCAGCAGCTTATATCCCGAGAGATACAATGAGCAGTTCTTC.

The rearrangement links TRBV21-1 to TRBJ2-1; TRBD1, the table's D call, was not compared with the DNA. TRBV21-1 represents a pseudogene. CDR3 size: 21 residues. DNA for the CDR3: TGTGCCAGCAGCAATGGTAGGCGACAGGGCATTTCCCGAAGCTCCTACAATGAGCAGTTCTTC. Translated, it gives CASSNGRRQGISRSSYNEQFF.

Here the CDR3 DNA reads TGTGCCAGCAGCTTAGCTAGGGAGGAAAAACTGTTTTTT. Translating it yields CASSLAREEKLFF. V usage is TRBV7-2 and J usage is TRBJ1-4; D not resolved. V was cut by 0 bases and J by 8 bases, with 7 bases left in between. CDR1 is SGHTA and CDR2 is FQGNSA in the germline V gene. This CDR3 has 13 amino acids.

The chain joins TRBV5-5 to TRBJ1-5; D ambiguous. V was shortened by 1 base and J by 6 bases, with 8 bases between the two germline ends. The CDR3 spans 13 residues. In germline, CDR1 is SGHKS, CDR2 YYEKEE (reference sequence). The CDR3 reads CASSLSGFQPQHF. In DNA form, the CDR3 reads TGTGCCAGCAGCTTGTCAGGTTTTCAGCCCCAGCATTTT.

The rearrangement uses TRBV7-3 and TRBJ2-1; 7 positions match TRBD2. Germline CDR1 is SGHTA and CDR2 is FQGTGA. This CDR3 is 13 amino acids long. The V segment lost 5 bases and the J segment 9 bases; nucleotides outside the gene matches: 7. The CDR3 is CASSDGAGVEQFF. The CDR3 DNA reads as TGTGCCAGCAGCGACGGGGCGGGGGTTGAGCAGTTCTTC.

V and J are TRBV6-2 or TRBV6-3 and TRBJ1-3; D unresolved. The ends were cut back, 3 bases at V and 8 bases at J, with 8 bases in the middle. This CDR3 has 12 amino acids. CDR1 and CDR2 (germline): MNHEY, SVGEGT. The CDR3 loop reads CASSYRRDTIYF. The CDR3 coding sequence is TGTGCCAGCAGTTATCGAAGAGACACCATATATTTT.